This TCR beta chain originates from a study of cytomegalovirus exposure and HLA in healthy donors. Primers for the PCR totalled 60 Vbeta and 13 Jbeta. Sequencing used immunoSEQ multiplex PCR; TCRdb keeps in-frame clones, though not all of them. Among approximately 150,000 clones listed, around four fifths were seen once. In germline, CDR1 is GTSNPN, CDR2 SVGIG (reference sequence). Trimming removed 6 bases from V and 5 bases from J, with 16 bases in between. CDR3 length equals 14 residues. The gene calls are TRBV30 and TRBJ1-4, with TRBD1 as a possible D gene (5 bases). This TCR derives from a man aged 45 to 65 in good health and CMV-seropositive. What was sequenced was PBMCs. CDR3 in DNA: TGTGCCTGCACTAGGAGGGGAGGAAATGAAAAACTGTTTTTT. Translated: CACTRRGGNEKLFF.